The 3 T cell receptor beta chains given below trace back to one sample, sequenced in a study of CD8+ T cells in alopecia areata. As the sequencing template, cDNA was produced by extracting RNA and reverse transcribing it. Sequencing used immunoSEQ multiplex PCR; TCRdb keeps in-frame clones, though not all of them. The table has some 130,000 clones, 45% to 60% seen once. Sample: CD4+ T cells sorted from blood, taken at week 0. All receptors derive from a human donor with alopecia areata.

The gene calls are TRBV4-2 and TRBJ2-5, with 11 bases identical to TRBD2. Germline CDR1 LGHNA, CDR2 YNFKEQ. The CDR3 extends over 16 amino acids. With V trimmed by 1 base and J by 3 bases, 4 bases remained unmatched. The CDR3 nucleotides read TGTGCCAGCAGCCAAGGACCGGGACTAGCGGAAGAGACCCAGTACTTC. This encodes CASSQGPGLAEETQYF.

J is TRBJ2-3 and V is TRBV5-4; 7 nucleotides align to TRBD2. Trimming cost V 3 bases and J 4 bases; bases outside gene matches: 14. Germline V gene lookup returns CDR1 SGHNT and CDR2 YYREEE (reference sequence). The CDR3 length is 17 residues. The CDR3 sequence is CASSSLSSGLGADTQYF. The CDR3 nucleotides are TGTGCCAGCAGCTCCCTCTCATCCGGACTAGGCGCAGATACGCAGTATTTT.

The chain couples TRBV5-1 to TRBJ1-1; D remains unclear. Trimming left V 4 bases short and J 7 bases short, with 17 bases between. CDR3 length: 14 residues. From germline, CDR1 is SGHRS and CDR2 YFSETQ. The CDR3 loop is CASSPYLGSDEAFF. The CDR3 DNA reads as TGCGCCAGCAGCCCCTACCTTGGATCGGATGAAGCTTTCTTT.